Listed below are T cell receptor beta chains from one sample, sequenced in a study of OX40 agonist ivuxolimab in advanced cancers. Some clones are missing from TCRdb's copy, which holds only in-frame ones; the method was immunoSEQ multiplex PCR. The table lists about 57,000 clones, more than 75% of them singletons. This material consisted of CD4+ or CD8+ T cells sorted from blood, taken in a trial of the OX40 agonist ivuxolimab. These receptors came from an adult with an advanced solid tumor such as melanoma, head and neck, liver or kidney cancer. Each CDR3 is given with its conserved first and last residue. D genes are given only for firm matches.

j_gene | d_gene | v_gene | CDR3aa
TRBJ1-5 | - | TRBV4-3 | CASSQVGYNQPQHF
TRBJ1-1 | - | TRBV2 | CASTSGAMNTEAFF
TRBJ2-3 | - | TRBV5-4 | CASSLGPVGTDTQYF
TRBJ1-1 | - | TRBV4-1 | CASSQGPVTANTEAFF
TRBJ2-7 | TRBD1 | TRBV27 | CASSLGTGAYEQYF
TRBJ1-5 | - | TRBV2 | CASRGDGGRNQPQHF
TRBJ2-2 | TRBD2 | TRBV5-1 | CASSFLAGEQNTGELFF
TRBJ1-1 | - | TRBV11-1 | CASSPGMLVNTEAFF
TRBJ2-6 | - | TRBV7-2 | CASSGQPSGANVLTF
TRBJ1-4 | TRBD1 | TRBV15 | CATSRTRQGAGEKLFF
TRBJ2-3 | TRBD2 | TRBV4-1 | CASGLTSGFTDTQYF
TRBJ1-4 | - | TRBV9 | CASSVGWDGEKLFF
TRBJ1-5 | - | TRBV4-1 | CASSQGPLLGNQPQHF
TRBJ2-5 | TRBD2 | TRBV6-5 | CASSGPGTSTQYF
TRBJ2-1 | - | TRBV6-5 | CASSSMVTYNEQFF
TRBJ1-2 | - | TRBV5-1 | CASSLAQEGSGYTF
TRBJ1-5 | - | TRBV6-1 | CASSELSGRSQPQHF
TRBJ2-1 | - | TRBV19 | CASNRQLSSYNEQFF
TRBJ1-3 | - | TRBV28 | CASSPISGNTIYF
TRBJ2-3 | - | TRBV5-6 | CASSLGRGTATDTQYF
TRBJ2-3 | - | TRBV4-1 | CASSQESIFMPDTQYF
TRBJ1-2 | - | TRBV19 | CASSIPLRGSNYGYTF
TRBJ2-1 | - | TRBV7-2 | CASSLTDHHYNEQFF
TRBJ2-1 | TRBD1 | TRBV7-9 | CASSLSDRGREFF
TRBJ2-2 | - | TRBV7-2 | CASSLRFPNTGELFF
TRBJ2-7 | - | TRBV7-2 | CASSSAGGIGEQYF
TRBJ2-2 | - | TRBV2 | CASSEWVSGELFF
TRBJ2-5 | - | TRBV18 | CASSPRQHTQETQYF
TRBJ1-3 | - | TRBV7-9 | CASSLPAGASSGNTIYF
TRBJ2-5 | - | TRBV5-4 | CASSFPGLQETQYF
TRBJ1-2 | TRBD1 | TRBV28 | CAARGYRGEYGYTF
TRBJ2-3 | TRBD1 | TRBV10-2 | CASSGPGQGADTQYF
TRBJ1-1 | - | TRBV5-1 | CASSLDRGWGAFF
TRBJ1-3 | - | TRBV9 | CASSGTAGNTIYF
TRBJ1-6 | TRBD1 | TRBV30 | CAWTILGTGLTPLHF
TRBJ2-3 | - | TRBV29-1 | CSARPGAGSVPTDTQYF
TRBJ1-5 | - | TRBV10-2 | CASSERDQPQHF
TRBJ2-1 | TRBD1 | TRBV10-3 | CANGQGVRHEQFF
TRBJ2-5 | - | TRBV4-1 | CASSPLFLRQERVETQYF
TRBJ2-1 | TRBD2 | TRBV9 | CASSLTSGGYNEQFF
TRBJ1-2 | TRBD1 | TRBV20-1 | CSLQGAGYTF
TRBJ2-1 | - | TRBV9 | CASSPTILNSYNEQFF
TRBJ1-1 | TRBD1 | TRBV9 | CASSVSQGGTEAFF
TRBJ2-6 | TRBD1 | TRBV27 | CASSRGFPGQGAISGANVLTF
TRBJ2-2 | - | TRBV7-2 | CASSLQLNTGELFF
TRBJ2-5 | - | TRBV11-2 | CASSLAGDRRYF
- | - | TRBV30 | CAWAPHGGRVYSSYEQYF
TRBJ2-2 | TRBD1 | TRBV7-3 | CASSLVGQGGTGELFF
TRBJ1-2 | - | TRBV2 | CASSEWGAGAF
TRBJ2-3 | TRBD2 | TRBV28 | CASPPPGLAYTDTQYF
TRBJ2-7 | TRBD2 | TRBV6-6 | CASSPTSGHEQYF
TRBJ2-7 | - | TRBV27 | CASSQMGGLGEQYF
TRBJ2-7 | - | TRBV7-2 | CASSSRGLYEQYF
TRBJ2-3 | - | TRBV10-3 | CAISGSSTDTQYF
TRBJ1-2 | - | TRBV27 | CASSFSGNYGYTF
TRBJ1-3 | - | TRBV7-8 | CASSLAGSGNTIYF
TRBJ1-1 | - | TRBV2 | CASKRQGEGTEAFF
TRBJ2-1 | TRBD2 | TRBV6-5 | CASSQAGALEQFF
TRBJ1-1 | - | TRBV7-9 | CASSRQEMNTEAFF
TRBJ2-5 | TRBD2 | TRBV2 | CASTVAGGFQETQYF